The clone carrying this T cell receptor (beta chain) was seen many times. The data are from a study of T cells in Graves' hyperthyroidism and ophthalmopathy. J gave up 0 bases and V 6 bases, and 5 bases lay outside the gene matches. This CDR3 spans 15 amino acids. Researchers amplified the TCR beta CDR3 regions from RNA transcripts. When the TCR CDR3 underwent first-round RT-PCR, the HTBI primer set was used. Using its own MiXCR run on the multiplex PCR reads, TCRdb lists one record per CDR3 protein. The sample holds around 600,000 distinct CDR3 sequences, 13% to 15% seen once. This TCR was sampled from a woman between 18 and 29 years old with Graves' ophthalmopathy. Input material: blood. V gene TRBV12-3 or TRBV12-4 combines with J gene TRBJ1-5, with 7 bases matching TRBD1. DNA of the CDR3: TGTGCCAGCAGCATCGGGACAGCTAGCAATCAGCCCCAGCATTTT. Protein: CASSIGTASNQPQHF.